Listed below are T cell receptor beta chains from one sample, sequenced in a study of cytomegalovirus exposure and HLA in healthy donors. Assay used: immunoSEQ multiplex PCR; TCRdb lists only in-frame clones, some missing. The table includes roughly 130,000 clones, 75% to 85% detected once. The sequenced sample consisted of PBMCs. Source of these receptors: a man aged 18 to 30 in good health and CMV-seronegative. Each CDR3 is given with its conserved first and last residue. Each record gives: CDR3 DNA, CDR3 protein, clone size, D gene, J gene, V gene. D genes are given only for firm matches. For some rows the clone size is stated as once, few or many, or as a class when expanded; others skip it.

cdr3_nt: TGTGCCTGGAGTGTAACCGGGGGGGGAGGCTACACCTTC; cdr3_aa: CAWSVTGGGGYTF; clone_size: once; d_call: NA; j_call: TRBJ1-2; v_call: TRBV30
cdr3_nt: TGCGCCAGCATACGGGAGCGGGATGAGACCCAGTACTTC; cdr3_aa: CASIRERDETQYF; clone_size: NA; d_call: TRBD2; j_call: TRBJ2-5; v_call: TRBV10-1
cdr3_nt: TGTGCCACCAGCAGAGAGACTAGCGGGAGAGGCAAAAACATTCAGTACTTC; cdr3_aa: CATSRETSGRGKNIQYF; clone_size: NA; d_call: TRBD2; j_call: TRBJ2-4; v_call: TRBV15
cdr3_nt: TGTGCCAGCTCACGGTCACGGCAACGGGCTAATGAAAAACTGTTTTTT; cdr3_aa: CASSRSRQRANEKLFF; clone_size: NA; d_call: NA; j_call: TRBJ1-4; v_call: TRBV18
cdr3_nt: TGTGCCAGCTTCAGGGTGATTGGTGATACGCAGTATTTT; cdr3_aa: CASFRVIGDTQYF; clone_size: once; d_call: NA; j_call: TRBJ2-3; v_call: TRBV6-6
cdr3_nt: TGTGCCAGCAGTTTTGGACAGGGAGCGGAGACGGACCTGAACACTGAAGCTTTCTTT; cdr3_aa: CASSFGQGAETDLNTEAFF; clone_size: NA; d_call: TRBD1; j_call: TRBJ1-1; v_call: TRBV28
cdr3_nt: TGTGCCAGTACCTACCAGGGGTGGACTGAAGCTTTCTTT; cdr3_aa: CASTYQGWTEAFF; clone_size: once; d_call: NA; j_call: TRBJ1-1; v_call: TRBV19
cdr3_nt: TGCGCCAGCAGCCATGCACAGGGGGGGGGCAATGAGCAGTTCTTC; cdr3_aa: CASSHAQGGGNEQFF; clone_size: NA; d_call: NA; j_call: TRBJ2-1; v_call: TRBV4-1
cdr3_nt: TGTGCCAGCAGCTTAGCGAACAGTAATAGTGAAGCTTTCTTT; cdr3_aa: CASSLANSNSEAFF; clone_size: NA; d_call: NA; j_call: TRBJ1-1; v_call: TRBV7-8
cdr3_nt: TGTGCCAGCAGCTTAACCTCGGACAGGGAGTTCTTC; cdr3_aa: CASSLTSDREFF; clone_size: NA; d_call: TRBD1; j_call: TRBJ2-1; v_call: TRBV5-6
cdr3_nt: TGTGCCAGCAGCTCAGGGCTACTAGCGGGAGGTCGAGATACGCAGTATTTT; cdr3_aa: CASSSGLLAGGRDTQYF; clone_size: NA; d_call: TRBD2; j_call: TRBJ2-3; v_call: TRBV11-2
cdr3_nt: TGTGCCAGCATCGAACGGGCTAGCGGCTTCTTTTGGCAGTACTTC; cdr3_aa: CASIERASGFFWQYF; clone_size: NA; d_call: TRBD2; j_call: TRBJ2-7; v_call: TRBV11-2
cdr3_nt: TGTGCCAGCAGTGAAGCGCTAGCTTCGGGTGAGCAGTTCTTC; cdr3_aa: CASSEALASGEQFF; clone_size: NA; d_call: NA; j_call: TRBJ2-1; v_call: TRBV2
cdr3_nt: TGCGCCAGCAGCCGAACACAGGGATCGGGCGAAAAACTGTTTTTT; cdr3_aa: CASSRTQGSGEKLFF; clone_size: few; d_call: NA; j_call: TRBJ1-4; v_call: TRBV4-1
cdr3_nt: TGCAGCACTACCCGGACAGGGGACTATGGCTACACCTTC; cdr3_aa: CSTTRTGDYGYTF; clone_size: NA; d_call: TRBD1; j_call: TRBJ1-2; v_call: TRBV29-1
cdr3_nt: TGTGCCAGCAGCTTGGGACAGGGGGGGAACACTGAAGCTTTCTTT; cdr3_aa: CASSLGQGGNTEAFF; clone_size: NA; d_call: TRBD1; j_call: TRBJ1-1; v_call: TRBV5-4
cdr3_nt: TGTGCCAGCAGCTTGGGCAGTTTGGACAGACACCCCAGGACCCAGTACTTC; cdr3_aa: CASSLGSLDRHPRTQYF; clone_size: NA; d_call: NA; j_call: TRBJ2-5; v_call: TRBV5-6
cdr3_nt: TGTGCCAGCTCACCACGCGGGACTAGCGGGACGAACACCGGGGAGCTGTTTTTT; cdr3_aa: CASSPRGTSGTNTGELFF; clone_size: NA; d_call: TRBD2; j_call: TRBJ2-2; v_call: TRBV18
cdr3_nt: TGTGCCAGCAGTGATCGACTAGCGGGAGTTACCGGGGAGCTGTTTTTT; cdr3_aa: CASSDRLAGVTGELFF; clone_size: NA; d_call: TRBD2; j_call: TRBJ2-2; v_call: TRBV2
cdr3_nt: TGTGCCAGTAGTAAGCGGACTAGCGGGAACTCCTACAATGAGCAGTTCTTC; cdr3_aa: CASSKRTSGNSYNEQFF; clone_size: NA; d_call: TRBD2; j_call: TRBJ2-1; v_call: TRBV19
cdr3_nt: TGTGCCAGCAGCCAGGGGACTAGCGGGAGGTGGTACAATGAGCAGTTCTTC; cdr3_aa: CASSQGTSGRWYNEQFF; clone_size: NA; d_call: TRBD2; j_call: TRBJ2-1; v_call: TRBV4-2
cdr3_nt: TGTGCCAGCAGCCAAGAACTTGGACAGGGCGTCGATGAGCAGTTCTTC; cdr3_aa: CASSQELGQGVDEQFF; clone_size: NA; d_call: TRBD1; j_call: TRBJ2-1; v_call: TRBV4-2
cdr3_nt: TGCGCCAGCAGCTCACAAGAGACCCAGTACTTC; cdr3_aa: CASSSQETQYF; clone_size: NA; d_call: NA; j_call: TRBJ2-5; v_call: TRBV5-1
cdr3_nt: TGTGCCAGCAGCGTAGTAGGGGAGGCTAACTATGGCTACACCTTC; cdr3_aa: CASSVVGEANYGYTF; clone_size: NA; d_call: NA; j_call: TRBJ1-2; v_call: TRBV9